The 20 T cell receptor beta chains given below trace back to one sample, sequenced in a study of cytomegalovirus exposure and HLA in healthy donors. 60 Vbeta and 13 Jbeta primers were used in PCR. Sequencing was performed with immunoSEQ multiplex PCR; in TCRdb, only in-frame clones are kept and a portion is missing. The table records about 100,000 clones, under 80% of them present only once. Sequencing was carried out using PBMCs. The receptors derive from a man aged 45-65 years in good health and CMV-seropositive.

The chain uses TRBV7-2 and TRBJ2-3; TRBD2 might be the D (6 bases). Germline loops: CDR1 SGHTA, CDR2 FQGNSA. The CDR3 sequence is 12 residues long. V was trimmed by 8 bases and J by 2 bases, leaving 8 bases between them. The CDR3 DNA follows: TGTGCCAGCGGGGGGACCACAGATACGCAGTATTTT. Encoded protein: CASGGTTDTQYF. Filled out from reference TRBV7-2 and TRBJ2-3, the complete variable domain reads GAGVSQSPSNKVTEKGKDVELRCDPISGHTALYWYRQSLGQGLEFLIYFQGNSAPDKSGLPSDRFSAERTGGSVSTLTIQRTQQEDSAVYLCASGGTTDTQYFGPGTRLTVL.

This CDR3 is CSVGQPTGAGGYTF. In DNA form, the CDR3 reads TGCAGCGTTGGGCAGCCGACAGGGGCCGGGGGCTACACCTTC. The chain combines TRBV29-1 with TRBJ1-2; 8 nucleotides line up with TRBD1. The CDR3 consists of 14 residues. Germline lookup yields CDR1 SQVTM and CDR2 ANQGSEA. With V trimmed by 4 bases and J by 8 bases, 12 bases remained unmatched.

V is TRBV2 and J is TRBJ2-5; D is possibly TRBD2 (6 bases). V lost 10 bases, J lost 0 bases, and 15 bases lay in between. The CDR3 is made up of 14 amino acids. The germline CDR1 and CDR2 sequences are SNHLY and FYNNEI. The CDR3 is CAKIRGRYQETQYF. The CDR3 bases are TGTGCCAAGATTCGGGGGAGGTACCAAGAGACCCAGTACTTC.

The rearrangement uses TRBV5-4 and TRBJ1-4; D ambiguous. The V gene's germline CDR1 is SGHNT and CDR2 YYREEE (reference sequence). Trimming took off 4 bases at V and 7 bases at J, with 17 bases between the two ends. CDR3 length: 15 amino acids. The CDR3 here is CASSPTAVGSEKLFF. The CDR3 DNA reads TGTGCCAGCAGCCCCACCGCAGTCGGGTCTGAAAAACTGTTTTTT.

The V call is TRBV6-5, the J call TRBJ2-5; TRBD2 matches at 10 bases. The ends lost 3 bases at V and 5 bases at J; junction bases unmatched: 6. Germline CDR1 is MNHEY and CDR2 is SVGAGI. The CDR3 has 15 residues. In DNA, the CDR3 is TGTGCCAGCAGTTATCTAGCGGGGGTGTATGAGACCCAGTACTTC. Translation: CASSYLAGVYETQYF.

This clone turned up a few times. The chain recombines TRBV19 with TRBJ2-5; TRBD1 matches 9 bases. Trimming at V came to 0 bases and at J to 5 bases, leaving 10 bases not matched to a gene. The length of the CDR3 is 17 residues. CDR1 is LNHDA, CDR2 SQIVND, per germline (reference sequence). Here the CDR3 reads CASSIEGPGQGSETQYF. Here the CDR3 DNA reads TGTGCCAGTAGTATAGAGGGACCGGGACAGGGTTCGGAGACCCAGTACTTC.

The chain links TRBV6-1 to TRBJ2-1; D unresolved. CDR1 and CDR2 (germline): MNHNS, SASEGT. V gave up 2 bases and J gave up 4 bases, with 3 bases separating them. The CDR3 has 12 residues. The CDR3 sequence: CASSELYNEQFF. The CDR3 bases are TGTGCCAGCAGTGAACTTTACAATGAGCAGTTCTTC.

V usage is TRBV7-9 and J usage is TRBJ1-6; D is possibly TRBD1 (6 bases). V dropped 4 bases and J dropped 3 bases, with 7 bases sitting between them. The CDR3 length is 14 residues. CDR1 is SEHNR and CDR2 is FQNEAQ in the germline V gene (reference sequence). This CDR3 reads CASSWDNYNSPLHF. The DNA of the CDR3 is TGTGCCAGCAGCTGGGACAACTATAATTCACCCCTCCACTTT. Drawing the rest from reference TRBV7-9 and TRBJ1-6, the complete variable domain is DTGVSQNPRHKITKRGQNVTFRCDPISEHNRLYWYRQTLGQGPEFLTYFQNEAQLEKSRLLSDRFSAERPKGSFSTLEIQRTEQGDSAMYLCASSWDNYNSPLHFGNGTRLTVT.

The rearrangement uses TRBV6-5 and TRBJ2-7; 7 nucleotides match TRBD1. This CDR3 has 13 amino acids. The V and J ends lost 4 bases and 3 bases, in that order; junction bases with no gene match: 3. CDR1 MNHEY and CDR2 SVGAGI come from the germline V gene. This CDR3 is CASSFRDSYEQYF. In DNA form, the CDR3 reads TGTGCCAGCAGTTTCCGGGACAGCTACGAGCAGTACTTC.

J is TRBJ1-2 and V is TRBV27, with 9 bases that match TRBD1. V gave up 4 bases and J gave up 6 bases; unmatched junction bases: 6. CDR1 is MNHEY, CDR2 SMNVEV, per germline (reference sequence). The CDR3 has 14 residues. The CDR3 region has the DNA TGTGCCAGCAGTTATTTACAGGGGGCACATGGCTACACCTTC. It yields the protein CASSYLQGAHGYTF.

V and J are TRBV19 and TRBJ2-3; D perhaps matches TRBD2 (5 bases). The CDR3 is made up of 15 amino acids. Looked up from germline, CDR1 is LNHDA and CDR2 is SQIVND (reference sequence). The V end was cut by 3 bases, the J end by 0 bases, with 10 bases between. The CDR3 DNA is TGTGCCAGTAGTATTATGCGGGCTAGCACAGATACGCAGTATTTT. This codes for CASSIMRASTDTQYF.

This sequence joins TRBV11-3 and TRBJ2-7; 8 nucleotides agree with TRBD1. Germline assignment: CDR1 SGHNT and CDR2 YENEEA. Germline trimming cut 6 bases from V and 3 bases from J; bases unmatched to any gene: 7. CDR3 length equals 14 residues. The CDR3 is CASSLGTGSYEQYF. The CDR3, as DNA: TGTGCCAGCAGTTTGGGGACAGGTAGCTACGAGCAGTACTTC.

The chain uses TRBV27 and TRBJ1-3, with TRBD1 identical over 9 bases. Per germline, CDR1 MNHEY and CDR2 SMNVEV (reference sequence). CDR3 size: 17 residues. The trim removed 2 bases at V and 0 bases at J, leaving 5 bases unmatched. In nucleotides, the CDR3 is TGTGCCAGCAGTTTAAGGACAGGGGTAGGCTCTGGAAACACCATATATTTT. Translated: CASSLRTGVGSGNTIYF.

V gene TRBV4-2 combines with J gene TRBJ1-1; 10 nucleotides line up with TRBD1. Germline V gene data show CDR1 as LGHNA and CDR2 as YNFKEQ. With 0 bases clipped from V and 8 bases from J, the junction kept 6 bases outside the gene matches. This CDR3 is built from 15 residues. CDR3 sequence reads: CASSQDRDRGREAFF. CDR3 sequence (DNA): TGTGCCAGCAGCCAAGACCGGGACAGGGGACGAGAAGCTTTCTTT.

V gene TRBV30 combines with J gene TRBJ1-5; D not certain. Trimming removed 3 bases at V and 4 bases at J, with 10 bases between. The CDR3 has 13 residues. Germline V gene data show CDR1 as GTSNPN and CDR2 as SVGIG (reference sequence). The CDR3 region is CAWSDSQNQPQHF. The CDR3 nucleotides are TGTGCCTGGAGCGACTCTCAAAATCAGCCCCAGCATTTT.

The CDR3 nucleotides read TGTGCCAGCAGTGAGTTAGCGGGGGGTAGCACAGATACGCAGTATTTT. This encodes CASSELAGGSTDTQYF. The chain recombines TRBV6-1 with TRBJ2-3; 10 bases agree with TRBD2. The junction had 3 bases not matched to a gene; V was cut back by 3 bases and J by 0 bases. Germline V gene sequence: CDR1 MNHNS, CDR2 SASEGT. This CDR3 is built from 16 residues.

The rearrangement links TRBV9 to TRBJ2-1, with TRBD2 matching over 7 bases. The junction had 7 bases not matched to a gene; V was cut back by 4 bases and J by 6 bases. This CDR3 spans 14 amino acids. The germline CDR1 and CDR2 sequences are SGDLS and YYNGEE. CDR3 DNA sequence: TGTGCCAGCAGCCCCTGGGGGGGATTCAATGAGCAGTTCTTC. Translation gives CASSPWGGFNEQFF.

The chain recombines TRBV30 with TRBJ2-7, with TRBD1 as a possible D gene (5 bases). V was pared by 0 bases and J by 7 bases, with 13 bases between. The CDR3 runs 13 residues. Germline V gene sequence: CDR1 GTSNPN, CDR2 SVGIG (reference sequence). The CDR3 reads CAWSVLGAGEQYF. In DNA form, the CDR3 reads TGTGCCTGGAGTGTTTTAGGGGCTGGTGAGCAGTACTTC. Based on the CDR3 plus reference TRBV30 and TRBJ2-7, the full variable domain is SQTIHQWPATLVQPVGSPLSLECTVEGTSNPNLYWYRQAAGRGLQLLFYSVGIGQISSEVPQNLSASRPQDRQFILSSKKLLLSDSGFYLCAWSVLGAGEQYFGPGTRLTVT.

This clone was counted a few times. This sequence joins TRBV7-2 and TRBJ1-2, with 10 bases aligning to TRBD1. CDR1 and CDR2 from the germline V gene are SGHTA and FQGNSA. This CDR3 is 13 amino acids long. V dropped 4 bases and J dropped 6; count of bases not matched to a gene: 2. CDR3 in amino acids: CASSWDRGDGYTF. CDR3 sequence (DNA): TGTGCCAGCAGCTGGGACAGGGGAGATGGCTACACCTTC.

This clone was counted a single time. The chain joins TRBV7-3 to TRBJ2-1, with TRBD2 matching over 12 bases. Looked up from germline, CDR1 is SGHTA and CDR2 is FQGTGA. The V and J ends lost 4 bases and 10 bases, in that order; junction bases with no gene match: 8. The CDR3 length is 15 residues. CDR3 bases: TGTGCCAGCAGCTATGCTAGCGGGGGGGCGGAGGAGCAGTTCTTC. This gives the protein CASSYASGGAEEQFF.